The 24 T cell receptor beta chains listed next were all sequenced from one sample in a study of blood T cell repertoires in COVID-19. Assay: immunoSEQ multiplex PCR; the TCRdb copy retains only in-frame clones and omits some. The repertoire holds 150,000 to 200,000 clones, approximately 83% seen once, with about 5.2% in the top ten. Sequencing was carried out using PBMCs or T cells enriched from blood (not recorded which). All receptors derive from a man in his sixties or seventies who had been exposed to COVID-19.

The chain has TRBV28 and TRBJ1-2; no clear D. This CDR3 region has 15 residues. V shed 3 bases and J shed 5 bases, with 16 bases lying between them. Germline lookup yields CDR1 MDHEN and CDR2 SYDVKM. CDR3 sequence reads: CASSFPNAGRYGYTF. CDR3 bases: TGTGCCAGCAGTTTTCCCAATGCGGGGAGGTATGGCTACACCTTC.

The gene calls are TRBV11-2 and TRBJ2-2; TRBD2 aligns across 13 bases. Germline V gene data show CDR1 as SGHAT and CDR2 as FQNNGV. V lost 10 bases and J lost 2; bases outside the gene matches: 7. This CDR3 is 16 amino acids long. The CDR3 protein is CATVTSGGPNTGELFF. In nucleotides, the CDR3 is TGTGCCACCGTGACTAGCGGGGGGCCAAACACCGGGGAGCTGTTTTTT.

This chain uses TRBV28 with TRBJ2-7; 7 nucleotides agree with TRBD2. The trim removed 5 bases at V and 3 bases at J, leaving 19 bases unmatched. The V gene's germline CDR1 is MDHEN and CDR2 SYDVKM. The CDR3 totals 18 residues. The CDR3 nucleotides read TGTGCCAGCAGTCTATATCTAGCGGTCCGTCCATATCTCTACGAGCAGTACTTC. Residues: CASSLYLAVRPYLYEQYF.

The chain couples TRBV28 to TRBJ1-2; 12 nucleotides line up with TRBD1. Trimming removed 5 bases from V and 8 bases from J; junction bases left unmatched: 3. From germline, CDR1 is MDHEN and CDR2 SYDVKM. This CDR3 has 13 residues. CDR3 protein: CASSGTGGLGYTF. The CDR3 DNA follows: TGTGCCAGCAGTGGGACAGGGGGCCTCGGCTACACCTTC.

V and J are TRBV5-6 and TRBJ1-1; 7 bases align to TRBD1. The CDR3 extends over 16 amino acids. J gave up 5 bases and V 0 bases, and 10 bases lay outside the gene matches. Germline CDR1 SGHDT, CDR2 YYEEEE. CDR3 in amino acids: CASSLGIGQARTEAFF. For the CDR3, the DNA is TGTGCCAGCAGCTTGGGAATAGGACAGGCTCGGACTGAAGCTTTCTTT.

This chain connects TRBV29-1 to TRBJ2-1; tentatively, D is TRBD2 (6 bases). Germline values: CDR1 SQVTM, CDR2 ANQGSEA. The V end was cut by 3 bases, the J end by 9 bases, with 15 bases between. CDR3 length: 13 residues. The CDR3 spells CSVDLAVWGEQFF. CDR3 in DNA: TGCAGCGTTGATTTAGCGGTGTGGGGTGAGCAGTTCTTC.

The chain has TRBV6-1 and TRBJ2-7; 7 bases are shared with TRBD1. With 6 bases clipped from V and 3 bases from J, the junction kept 5 bases outside the gene matches. This CDR3 spans 13 amino acids. Per germline, CDR1 MNHNS and CDR2 SASEGT. Written as DNA, the CDR3 is TGTGCCAGCAGCCGGGACAGAGTCTACGAGCAGTACTTC. Residues: CASSRDRVYEQYF.

Regarding this clone: Other DNA variants within this sample encode the same CDR3. V gene TRBV7-9 combines with J gene TRBJ2-7, with 7 bases identical to TRBD2. Germline V CDR1 and CDR2: SEHNR, FQNEAQ (reference sequence). CDR3 length equals 14 residues. Trimming removed 1 base from V and 5 bases from J; junction bases left unmatched: 5. The CDR3 nucleotides are TGTGCCAGCAGCTTAGTGGGGGGGTCCAACGAGCAGTACTTC. Translation gives CASSLVGGSNEQYF.

The V gene is TRBV4-3, the J gene TRBJ1-2; possibly TRBD1 for D (6 bases). Per the germline V gene, CDR1 is LGHNA and CDR2 is YSLEER. V shed 4 bases and J shed 0 bases, with 9 bases lying between them. The length of the CDR3 is 14 residues. CDR3 in DNA: TGCGCCAGCAGCCCGGACAGCGCTAACTATGGCTACACCTTC. This sequence encodes CASSPDSANYGYTF.

The CDR3 coding sequence is TGCGCCAGCAGTGGGGCAAATTCACCCCTCCACTTT. Its protein product is CASSGANSPLHF. The V and J genes are TRBV10-2 and TRBJ1-6; the D is unclear. The CDR3 runs 12 residues. Trimming removed 4 bases at V and 7 bases at J, with 5 bases between. CDR1 is WSHSY, CDR2 SAAADI, per germline.

The gene calls are TRBV19 and TRBJ2-5, with a possible D match to TRBD2 (6 bases). V lost 7 bases, J lost 5 bases, and 14 bases lay in between. The CDR3 spans 13 residues. In germline, CDR1 is LNHDA, CDR2 SQIVND (reference sequence). In DNA form, the CDR3 reads TGTGCCAGTAATAGCGGCGGGACGGAGACCCAGTACTTC. Translating gives CASNSGGTETQYF.

J is TRBJ1-5 and V is TRBV2, with 7 positions matching TRBD1. Germline V gives CDR1 SNHLY, CDR2 FYNNEI. Trimming cost V 3 bases and J 1 base; bases outside gene matches: 3. The CDR3 contains 15 residues. The DNA for the CDR3 is TGTGCCAGCAGTGATAGGACAGGAAGCAATCAGCCCCAGCATTTT. This gives the protein CASSDRTGSNQPQHF.

The chain carries TRBV28 and TRBJ1-1, with 9 bases lining up with TRBD1. V lost 5 bases to trimming and J lost 8 bases; unmatched junction nucleotides: 9. The CDR3 is 14 residues long. Germline V lookup: CDR1 MDHEN, CDR2 SYDVKM. This CDR3 reads CASSLTGGSKEAFF. CDR3 nucleotide sequence: TGTGCCAGCAGTCTGACAGGGGGGTCGAAGGAAGCTTTCTTT.

The chain combines TRBV19 with TRBJ2-7; 12 nucleotides match TRBD1. The germline CDR1 and CDR2 sequences are LNHDA and SQIVND (reference sequence). J lost 2 bases, V lost 5 bases, and 4 bases had no gene match. The CDR3 runs to 15 residues. CDR3: CASSVRDRGPYEQYF. As DNA, the CDR3 is TGTGCCAGTAGTGTCCGGGACAGGGGGCCCTACGAGCAGTACTTC. Full variable domain (remainder filled in from reference TRBV19 and TRBJ2-7): DGGITQSPKYLFRKEGQNVTLSCEQNLNHDAMYWYRQDPGQGLRLIYYSQIVNDFQKGDIAEGYSVSREKKESFPLTVTSAQKNPTAFYLCASSVRDRGPYEQYFGPGTRLTVT.

The chain uses TRBV29-1 and TRBJ2-7, with 8 bases matching TRBD1. Germline CDR1 is SQVTM and CDR2 is ANQGSEA. V lost 1 base to trimming and J lost 5 bases; unmatched junction nucleotides: 7. This CDR3 spans 14 amino acids. Written as DNA, the CDR3 is TGCAGCGTTGAAGCCCGGACAGGGATTAACGAGCAGTACTTC. Translation: CSVEARTGINEQYF.

This chain uses TRBV2 with TRBJ2-7; maybe TRBD2 (6 bases). This CDR3 is built from 15 residues. CDR1 is SNHLY, CDR2 FYNNEI, per germline. Trimming left V 4 bases short and J 7 bases short, with 20 bases between. CDR3 sequence (DNA): TGTGCCAGCAGTGTGGAAGCGGTGCCCGCGGGGGAGCAGTACTTC. As protein: CASSVEAVPAGEQYF.

The rearrangement links TRBV4-1 to TRBJ1-1, with 8 nucleotides matching TRBD1. The CDR3 has 13 amino acids. The V segment lost 3 bases and the J segment 10 bases; nucleotides outside the gene matches: 7. Germline V gives CDR1 MGHRA, CDR2 YSYEKL. CDR3: CASSQDRVGGAFF. The DNA of the CDR3 is TGCGCCAGCAGCCAGGACAGGGTTGGCGGAGCTTTCTTT.

The gene calls are TRBV21-1 and TRBJ2-7; the D call in the table, TRBD2, was not verified against the DNA. TRBV21-1 is a pseudogene segment. The CDR3 consists of 14 residues. The DNA for the CDR3 is TGTGCCAGCAGCAGATGGGACTACTCCTACGAGCAGTACTTC. Translating gives CASSRWDYSYEQYF.

The rearrangement links TRBV4-1 to TRBJ1-2; D remains ambiguous. The CDR3 has 15 residues. Germline V gives CDR1 MGHRA, CDR2 YSYEKL. Trimming cost V 4 bases and J 1 base, with 13 bases left between them. The CDR3 nucleotides read TGCGCCAGCAGCCCGCCAAGCCGGGATAACTATGGCTACACCTTC. This sequence encodes CASSPPSRDNYGYTF.

This chain joins TRBV4-2 and TRBJ1-5; weak D call: TRBD1 (5 bases). This CDR3 has 13 residues. Germline lookup yields CDR1 LGHNA and CDR2 YNFKEQ. Trimming removed 0 bases from V and 11 bases from J, with 11 bases in between. The DNA for the CDR3 is TGTGCCAGCAGCCAAGATAAACAGACAGCCCAGCATTTT. It translates to CASSQDKQTAQHF.

The rearrangement uses TRBV29-1 and TRBJ2-1; 8 positions match TRBD1. This CDR3 comprises 14 residues. Germline-derived CDR1 and CDR2 are SQVTM and ANQGSEA. The V and J ends lost 7 bases and 6 bases, in that order; junction bases with no gene match: 11. CDR3 sequence: CSAAPGTGVNEQFF. The CDR3 coding sequence is TGCAGCGCCGCTCCCGGGACAGGTGTCAATGAGCAGTTCTTC.

The rearrangement joins TRBV3-1 (or the pseudogene TRBV3-2) to TRBJ2-2; 8 bases agree with TRBD1. The germline CDR1 and CDR2 sequences are LGHDT and YNNKEL (reference sequence). Germline trimming cut 8 bases from V and 3 bases from J; bases unmatched to any gene: 8. The length of the CDR3 is 15 residues. The CDR3 is CASLAGGFYTGELFF. CDR3 DNA: TGTGCCAGCTTAGCAGGGGGCTTTTACACCGGGGAGCTGTTTTTT.

The genes are TRBV30 and TRBJ1-3, with D tentatively TRBD1 (5 bases). Germline V lookup: CDR1 GTSNPN, CDR2 SVGIG (reference sequence). V was cut by 1 base and J by 7 bases, with 14 bases left in between. The CDR3 is 14 residues long. The CDR3 spells CAWSGQGTRNTIYF. DNA of the CDR3: TGTGCCTGGAGTGGGCAGGGTACAAGGAACACCATATATTTT.

The genes are TRBV6-2 or TRBV6-3 and TRBJ1-1; 7 bases line up with TRBD1. V shed 4 bases and J 9 bases; nucleotides not matched to a gene: 5. Germline loops: CDR1 MNHEY, CDR2 SVGEGT. There are 12 residues in the CDR3. The DNA of the CDR3 is TGTGCCAGCAGTTCCCCGACAGGGAAAGCTTTCTTT. It is translated as CASSSPTGKAFF.